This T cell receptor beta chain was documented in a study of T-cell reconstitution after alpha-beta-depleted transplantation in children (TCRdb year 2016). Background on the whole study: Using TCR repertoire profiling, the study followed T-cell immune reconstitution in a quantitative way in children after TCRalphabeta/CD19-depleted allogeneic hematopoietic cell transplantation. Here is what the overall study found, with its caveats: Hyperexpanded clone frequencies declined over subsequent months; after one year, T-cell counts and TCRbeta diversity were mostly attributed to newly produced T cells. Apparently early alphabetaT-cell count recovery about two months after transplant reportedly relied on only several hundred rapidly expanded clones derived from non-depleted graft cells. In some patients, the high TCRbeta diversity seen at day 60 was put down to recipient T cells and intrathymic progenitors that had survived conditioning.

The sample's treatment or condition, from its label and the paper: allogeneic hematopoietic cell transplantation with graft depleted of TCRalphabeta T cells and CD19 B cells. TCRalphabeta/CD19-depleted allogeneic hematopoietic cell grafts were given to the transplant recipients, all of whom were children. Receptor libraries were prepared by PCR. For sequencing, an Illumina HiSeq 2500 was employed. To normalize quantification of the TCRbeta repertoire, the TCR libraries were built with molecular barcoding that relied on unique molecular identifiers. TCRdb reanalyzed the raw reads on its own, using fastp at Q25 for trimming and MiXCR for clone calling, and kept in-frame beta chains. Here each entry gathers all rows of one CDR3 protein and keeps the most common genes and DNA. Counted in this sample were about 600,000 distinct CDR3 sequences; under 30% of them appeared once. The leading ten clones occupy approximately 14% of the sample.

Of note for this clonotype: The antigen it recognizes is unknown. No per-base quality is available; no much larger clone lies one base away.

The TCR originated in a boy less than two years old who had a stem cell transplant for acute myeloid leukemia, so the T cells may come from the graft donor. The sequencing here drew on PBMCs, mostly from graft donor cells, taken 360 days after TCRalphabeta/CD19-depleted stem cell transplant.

The base sequence is TGTGCCAGCAGGGCCGCGTGGGACTGGAGCTCCTACAATGAGCAGTTCTTC. This sequence encodes CASRAAWDWSSYNEQFF. The receptor chain draws on TRBV12-3 or TRBV12-4 and TRBJ2-1; TRBD2 could be the D gene, as 6 bases match. Taken from cysteine to phenylalanine, the CDR3 has 17 residues. Only the CDR3 DNA is retained, 51 bases long and in frame from the first base. V is cut by 6 bases and J by 0 bases, and the space between the germline ends is 18 bases.